Listed below are T cell receptor beta chains from one sample, sequenced in a study of control samples from healthy donors and cancer patients. Method: immunoSEQ multiplex PCR; TCRdb's copy keeps in-frame clones and lacks some. The table shows over 150,000 clones, with more than 85% occurring only once. Input material: blood. Receptors were obtained from a woman in her thirties or forties in good health. The conserved cysteine and the conserved F or W are not part of the CDR3 here. The order of the fields is clone size, V gene, J gene, CDR3 protein. Expanded clones are given a class, and other clones once, few, many or no size at all.

abundance: -
v_gene: TRBV5-1
j_gene: TRBJ2-7
CDR3aa: ASSLGSSGGFFYEQY

abundance: -
v_gene: TRBV5-1
j_gene: TRBJ2-1
CDR3aa: ASSHGLAGDNEQF

abundance: -
v_gene: TRBV14
j_gene: TRBJ1-2
CDR3aa: ASSQVPYNRVNGYT

abundance: -
v_gene: TRBV7-9
j_gene: TRBJ2-3
CDR3aa: ASSLGGVVTDTQY

abundance: -
v_gene: TRBV5-6
j_gene: TRBJ1-1
CDR3aa: ASSLREQPEAF

abundance: once
v_gene: TRBV6-4
j_gene: TRBJ2-3
CDR3aa: ASSLVSFTDTQY

abundance: -
v_gene: TRBV7-8
j_gene: TRBJ2-3
CDR3aa: ASSFLAGETDTQY

abundance: -
v_gene: TRBV6-1
j_gene: TRBJ2-3
CDR3aa: ASSEGLDYFSDTQY

abundance: -
v_gene: TRBV7-8
j_gene: TRBJ1-2
CDR3aa: ASSLEWAGRYGYT

abundance: -
v_gene: TRBV7-9
j_gene: TRBJ2-7
CDR3aa: ASSLVGRGGYEQY

abundance: -
v_gene: TRBV12-3/TRBV12-4
j_gene: TRBJ1-5
CDR3aa: ASSPRESQPQH

abundance: -
v_gene: TRBV13
j_gene: TRBJ2-5
CDR3aa: ASSLGRDVTQY

abundance: -
v_gene: TRBV4-1
j_gene: TRBJ2-3
CDR3aa: ASSPDGDTQY

abundance: -
v_gene: TRBV5-5
j_gene: TRBJ2-3
CDR3aa: ASSLARTASGGSTDTQY

abundance: -
v_gene: TRBV9
j_gene: TRBJ2-5
CDR3aa: ASSVYPGAGGETQY

abundance: -
v_gene: TRBV7-9
j_gene: TRBJ1-1
CDR3aa: ASSKEAYEAF